The 23 T cell receptor beta chains below all came from one sample that was sequenced in a study of cytomegalovirus exposure and HLA in healthy donors. The PCR employed 60 Vbeta primers together with 13 Jbeta primers. Clones were sequenced by immunoSEQ multiplex PCR, and TCRdb holds only the in-frame ones, with some missing. The data contain under 200,000 clones, 82% of them singletons. The sequencing input was PBMCs. The receptors stem from a girl aged 5-17 years in good health and CMV-seropositive.

The chain uses TRBV19 and TRBJ1-3; D is unresolved. Germline CDR1 and CDR2: LNHDA and SQIVND (reference sequence). V shed 10 bases and J shed 9 bases, with 16 bases lying between them. This CDR3 is built from 12 residues. DNA for the CDR3: TGTGCCACCCACCGGGATTCGCGCACCATATATTTT. It codes for CATHRDSRTIYF.

This sequence joins TRBV7-8 and TRBJ2-7, with 7 nucleotides matching TRBD1. The CDR3 length is 15 residues. The germline gives CDR1 SGHVS, CDR2 FQNEAQ. Germline trimming cut 5 bases from V and 3 bases from J; bases unmatched to any gene: 10. CDR3 region: CASSQLEGAGYEQYF. As DNA, the CDR3 is TGTGCCAGCAGCCAACTCGAGGGGGCAGGCTACGAGCAGTACTTC.

This clone was counted a few times. The chain uses TRBV30 and TRBJ2-5, with 8 bases identical to TRBD2. There are 16 residues in the CDR3. The V and J ends lost 2 bases and 4 bases, in that order; junction bases with no gene match: 12. In germline, CDR1 is GTSNPN, CDR2 SVGIG (reference sequence). CDR3 nucleotide sequence: TGTGCCTGGAGTCCGCCGGGAGCGGGAGTGGGAGAGACCCAGTACTTC. This translates into CAWSPPGAGVGETQYF.

V gene TRBV5-1 combines with J gene TRBJ1-2; 12 nucleotides match TRBD1. The CDR3 is made up of 15 amino acids. V shed 3 bases, J shed 4 bases, and the junction held 4 bases outside the gene matches. Germline loops: CDR1 SGHRS, CDR2 YFSETQ. The DNA of the CDR3 is TGCGCCAGCAGCTCGGGACAGGGGGCTGGCTATGGCTACACCTTC. This encodes CASSSGQGAGYGYTF. The full variable domain, with the rest looked up from reference TRBV5-1 and TRBJ1-2, is KAGVTQTPRYLIKTRGQQVTLSCSPISGHRSVSWYQQTPGQGLQFLFEYFSETQRNKGNFPGRFSGRQFSNSRSEMNVSTLELGDSALYLCASSSGQGAGYGYTFGSGTRLTVV.

The chain recombines TRBV28 with TRBJ2-3, with a tentative D call TRBD1 (5 bases). CDR3 length equals 15 residues. From germline, CDR1 is MDHEN and CDR2 SYDVKM. V gave up 2 bases and J gave up 3 bases, with 12 bases separating them. The CDR3 bases are TGTGCCAGCAGTTTAGGTTTAGGGGCAACAGATACGCAGTATTTT. This encodes CASSLGLGATDTQYF.

This sequence joins TRBV4-1 and TRBJ2-2; TRBD2 is a possible D gene (5 bases). The germline V and J ends were trimmed by 1 base and 5 bases, with 11 bases remaining between them. Germline V gene data show CDR1 as MGHRA and CDR2 as YSYEKL. The CDR3 totals 15 residues. CDR3 DNA: TGCGCCAGCAGCCAAGTCCCGGGAAAAACCGGGGAGCTGTTTTTT. It is translated as CASSQVPGKTGELFF.

This CDR3 reads CAIRGGSFRGTTEAFF. The DNA of the CDR3 is TGTGCCATCCGGGGGGGGTCCTTCCGGGGGACCACTGAAGCTTTCTTT. This chain links TRBV19 with TRBJ1-1; perhaps TRBD1 as D (5 bases). The CDR3 extends over 16 amino acids. The ends were cut back, 10 bases at V and 4 bases at J, with 25 bases in the middle. Germline V CDR1 and CDR2: LNHDA, SQIVND (reference sequence).

This clone was seen only a few times. The chain is built from TRBV7-2 and TRBJ2-3; D gene unclear. This CDR3 has 12 residues. The V gene lost 1 base and the J gene lost 4 bases, with 3 bases spanning the gap. Germline loops: CDR1 SGHTA, CDR2 FQGNSA. This CDR3 is CASSLGPDTQYF. The CDR3 DNA is TGTGCCAGCAGCTTAGGGCCAGATACGCAGTATTTT. Supplemented by reference TRBV7-2 and TRBJ2-3, the full variable domain reads GAGVSQSPSNKVTEKGKDVELRCDPISGHTALYWYRQSLGQGLEFLIYFQGNSAPDKSGLPSDRFSAERTGGSVSTLTIQRTQQEDSAVYLCASSLGPDTQYFGPGTRLTVL.

The chain links TRBV13 to TRBJ2-7, with D possibly TRBD1 on 6 matching bases. Trimming shortened V by 4 bases and J by 3 bases, and 13 bases separated the two germline ends. From germline, CDR1 is PRHDT and CDR2 FYEKMQ (reference sequence). There are 14 residues in the CDR3. Written as DNA, the CDR3 is TGTGCCAGCAGCTCTCACAGGGAAGTCTACGAGCAGTACTTC. Amino acid sequence: CASSSHREVYEQYF.

The rearrangement uses TRBV2 and TRBJ2-7; TRBD1 matches 10 bases. Germline V gives CDR1 SNHLY, CDR2 FYNNEI. The trim removed 4 bases at V and 7 bases at J, leaving 4 bases unmatched. The CDR3 has 13 amino acids. In DNA, the CDR3 is TGTGCCAGCAGTGGACAGGGGGCGAGGGAGCAGTACTTC. Its translation is CASSGQGAREQYF.

The chain has TRBV15 and TRBJ1-2, with D maybe TRBD1 (5 bases). Germline V gives CDR1 LNHNV, CDR2 YYDKDF (reference sequence). Deletions cut 0 bases from V and 5 bases from J, with 13 bases between. The CDR3 is made up of 15 amino acids. DNA for the CDR3: TGTGCCACCAGCAGAGATGAGGCCAGGGTTTATGGCTACACCTTC. It translates to CATSRDEARVYGYTF.

V is TRBV11-1 and J is TRBJ1-1; a weak D match, TRBD1 (5 bases). Per the germline V gene, CDR1 is SGHAT and CDR2 is FQDESV (reference sequence). Between the trimmed V and J ends, which lost 2 bases and 0 bases, there was a span of 7 bases. CDR3 length: 14 amino acids. For the CDR3, the DNA is TGTGCCAGCAGCTTACAGGGCTTGAACACTGAAGCTTTCTTT. Its protein is CASSLQGLNTEAFF.

This clone appeared a single time. The CDR3 DNA is TGTGCCAGTAGCCCCATAAGCCGGAACACTGAAGCTTTCTTT. Translating it yields CASSPISRNTEAFF. The chain uses TRBV19 and TRBJ1-1, with D hard to call. CDR3 size: 14 residues. V gave up 6 bases and J gave up 1 base, with 12 bases separating them. Germline V gene lookup returns CDR1 LNHDA and CDR2 SQIVND (reference sequence). Full variable domain (outside the CDR3, taken from reference TRBV19 and TRBJ1-1): DGGITQSPKYLFRKEGQNVTLSCEQNLNHDAMYWYRQDPGQGLRLIYYSQIVNDFQKGDIAEGYSVSREKKESFPLTVTSAQKNPTAFYLCASSPISRNTEAFFGQGTRLTVV.

This clone has a handful of counts. The chain links TRBV19 to TRBJ1-2, with 10 bases lining up with TRBD1. Per germline, CDR1 LNHDA and CDR2 SQIVND (reference sequence). The CDR3 contains 14 residues. The trim removed 4 bases at V and 7 bases at J, leaving 6 bases unmatched. CDR3 sequence (DNA): TGTGCCAGTAGTACGCGACAGGGGGCAGCTGGCTACACCTTC. It yields the protein CASSTRQGAAGYTF.

The chain uses TRBV18 and TRBJ2-1; TRBD2 agrees at 10 bases. The germline V gene encodes CDR1 KGHSH and CDR2 LQKENI. V trimming: 5 bases; J trimming: 2 bases; junction bases outside the gene matches: 3. CDR3 length equals 15 residues. The CDR3: CASSRAGGPYNEQFF. CDR3 DNA: TGTGCCAGCTCAAGAGCGGGAGGGCCCTACAATGAGCAGTTCTTC. The full variable domain, completed using reference TRBV18 and TRBJ2-1, is NAGVMQNPRHLVRRRGQEARLRCSPMKGHSHVYWYRQLPEEGLKFMVYLQKENIIDESGMPKERFSAEFPKEGPSILRIQQVVRGDSAAYFCASSRAGGPYNEQFFGPGTRLTVL.

The V and J genes are TRBV7-9 and TRBJ2-4; 7 bases align to TRBD2. The CDR3 spans 18 residues. The germline CDR1 and CDR2 sequences are SEHNR and FQNEAQ (reference sequence). Losses at the gene ends were 5 bases for V and 0 bases for J; bases not matched to a gene: 13. CDR3 residues: CASSPRPGTILAKNIQYF. The CDR3 DNA reads TGTGCCAGCAGCCCCCGCCCCGGGACTATACTAGCCAAAAACATTCAGTACTTC. Combining the CDR3 with reference TRBV7-9 and TRBJ2-4 gives the whole variable domain DTGVSQNPRHKITKRGQNVTFRCDPISEHNRLYWYRQTLGQGPEFLTYFQNEAQLEKSRLLSDRFSAERPKGSFSTLEIQRTEQGDSAMYLCASSPRPGTILAKNIQYFGAGTRLSVL.

The CDR3 sequence is CASSSMKRLGDEQFF. CDR3 nucleotide sequence: TGTGCCAGCAGCTCCATGAAAAGACTAGGCGATGAGCAGTTCTTC. V gene TRBV7-3 combines with J gene TRBJ2-1, with D possibly TRBD2 on 6 matching bases. Germline CDR1 SGHTA, CDR2 FQGTGA. The CDR3 is 15 amino acids. The V end lost 4 bases, the J end lost 8 bases, and 18 bases lay between the germline ends.

The gene calls are TRBV28 and TRBJ1-2; the D gene is possibly TRBD1 (5 bases). Germline CDR1 is MDHEN and CDR2 is SYDVKM. Trimming left V 4 bases short and J 4 bases short, with 16 bases between. There are 15 residues in the CDR3. CDR3 nucleotides: TGTGCCAGCAGTTACCCTTACGACAGCTTCTATGGCTACACCTTC. The encoded protein is CASSYPYDSFYGYTF.

This clone was observed a handful of times. The V gene is TRBV4-3, the J gene TRBJ1-4; no firm D call. Trimming left V 4 bases short and J 1 base short, with 13 bases between. From germline, CDR1 is LGHNA and CDR2 YSLEER. The CDR3 covers 16 residues. The CDR3 protein is CASSLGRRRTNEKLFF. CDR3 bases: TGCGCCAGCAGCCTGGGCAGGCGAAGAACTAATGAAAAACTGTTTTTT.

CDR3 nucleotide sequence: TGTGCCAGCAGTGAATTGGGGACATTCTATGGCTACACCTTC. Encoded protein: CASSELGTFYGYTF. This rearrangement joins TRBV2 to TRBJ1-2; TRBD1 might be the D (6 bases). In germline, CDR1 is SNHLY, CDR2 FYNNEI. This CDR3 spans 14 amino acids. The V end lost 2 bases, the J end lost 4 bases, and 11 bases lay between the germline ends.

V usage is TRBV19 and J usage is TRBJ1-5; perhaps TRBD1 as D (6 bases). V was clipped by 2 bases and J by 3 bases, with 11 bases between them. Germline lookup yields CDR1 LNHDA and CDR2 SQIVND (reference sequence). The CDR3 totals 15 residues. This chain's CDR3 is CASSITGQLNQPQHF. In nucleotides, the CDR3 is TGTGCCAGTAGTATAACCGGACAGCTCAATCAGCCCCAGCATTTT. The variable domain in full, completed from reference TRBV19 and TRBJ1-5, reads DGGITQSPKYLFRKEGQNVTLSCEQNLNHDAMYWYRQDPGQGLRLIYYSQIVNDFQKGDIAEGYSVSREKKESFPLTVTSAQKNPTAFYLCASSITGQLNQPQHFGDGTRLSIL.

The chain uses TRBV29-1 and TRBJ1-1; 11 nucleotides align to TRBD1. Unmatched junction bases numbered 5, after V lost 4 bases and J lost 4 bases. Looked up from germline, CDR1 is SQVTM and CDR2 is ANQGSEA. This CDR3 has 14 residues. CDR3 bases: TGCAGCGTTGTTAAGGGACAGGGGGTCACTGAAGCTTTCTTT. Translated: CSVVKGQGVTEAFF.

This clone was found a few times. The chain recombines TRBV6-4 with TRBJ1-5; 7 bases match TRBD1. Germline loops: CDR1 MRHNA, CDR2 SNTAGT. The CDR3 runs to 17 residues. V trimming: 8 bases; J trimming: 3 bases; junction bases outside the gene matches: 16. The CDR3 DNA is TGTGCCAGCCTGGCGCACCATACAGGGGCTCCCAATCAGCCCCAGCATTTT. Amino acids: CASLAHHTGAPNQPQHF.